This TCR beta chain was retrieved from a study of T cell repertoires in cytomegalovirus infection. Study-wide points: Dominating the ex vivo response were HLA-C-restricted CMV-specific TCR beta clonotypes. Cumulative frequency (of public TCR beta family members) identified carriers of CMV plus the relevant HLA.

This CDR3 comprises 13 residues. The V end was cut by 8 bases, the J end by 2 bases, with 12 bases between. Germline V gene lookup returns CDR1 MNHNS and CDR2 SASEGT. This clonotype appeared many times. Its antigen is currently unknown. Each CDR3 protein is one row after TCRdb ran MiXCR on the reads. In the table there are around 210,000 distinct CDR3 sequences, around 6.6% of which are singletons. This receptor was taken from a human donor in good health (CMV status not recorded). Some clones in this sample may be carry-over from other donors' samples. Sample: PBMCs. The V call is TRBV6-1, the J call TRBJ2-5; D is perhaps TRBD1 or TRBD2 (5 bases each). CDR3 loop: CASHRGTQETQYF. In DNA form, the CDR3 reads TGTGCCAGCCATAGAGGGACGCAAGAGACCCAGTACTTC.